These 27 T cell receptor beta chains were sequenced from one sample in a study of breast tumors, draining lymph nodes, adjacent tissues. TCRdb redid the calling of the multiplex PCR reads with MiXCR, one entry per CDR3 protein. The table lists tens of thousands of distinct CDR3 sequences, roughly 19% of them singletons. Breast cancer patients provided tissue from their axillary draining lymph nodes. The specimen sequenced was axillary lymph node tissue. The origin of the receptors is a female donor with breast cancer. Some clones in this sample may be carry-over from other donors' samples.

Of note for this clonotype: This may be a read error, as it is one base from a much larger clone. CDR3 DNA: TGTGCCAGCAGGAGCTACACGGGACTAGCGGGAGCGGGGAACGCCGGGGAGCTGTTTTTT. It specifies CASRSYTGLAGAGNAGELFF. The chain combines TRBV25-1 with TRBJ2-2, with TRBD2 matching over 14 bases. The CDR3 runs 20 residues. In germline, CDR1 is MGHDK, CDR2 SYGVNS.

About this clonotype: A much larger clone is a single base away; this may be a read error. This rearrangement joins TRBV4-2 to TRBJ2-3; 9 nucleotides match TRBD2. CDR1 and CDR2 from the germline V gene are LGHNA and YNFKEQ. The length of the CDR3 is 16 residues. CDR3 DNA sequence: TGTACCAGCAGCCAAGGTGGCGGGAGGGTTTCAGATACGCAGTATTTT. Translated, it gives CTSSQGGGRVSDTQYF.

In its sample, this clonotype was seen many times. J is TRBJ1-3 and V is TRBV7-9; 9 bases align to TRBD1. The V segment lost 4 bases and the J segment 3 bases; nucleotides outside the gene matches: 4. The CDR3 runs 15 residues. In germline, CDR1 is SEHNR, CDR2 FQNEAQ (reference sequence). The CDR3 loop reads CASSSRDRVGNTIYF. In nucleotides, the CDR3 is TGTGCCAGCAGCTCCAGGGACAGGGTTGGAAACACCATATATTTT.

This clonotype came up many times. The rearrangement uses TRBV6-5 and TRBJ2-7, with D perhaps TRBD1 (6 bases). Germline CDR1 MNHEY, CDR2 SVGAGI. Trimming stripped 5 bases from V and 3 bases from J, with 11 bases between. CDR3 length: 13 amino acids. CDR3 in amino acids: CASSRTANYEQYF. The CDR3 DNA follows: TGTGCCAGCAGTCGGACAGCTAACTACGAGCAGTACTTC.

This rearrangement joins TRBV7-2 to TRBJ2-1; 11 bases fit TRBD2. The V gene end was trimmed by 11 bases and the J gene end by 2 bases; junction bases not matched to a gene: 8. The CDR3 extends over 15 amino acids. Germline CDR1 reads SGHTA; CDR2 reads FQGNSA. CDR3 DNA sequence: TGTGCCTCCTCCGGGACTAGCGGTACCTACAATGAGCAGTTCTTC. Its translation: CASSGTSGTYNEQFF.

This clonotype was seen ten or more times. The chain employs TRBV7-9 and TRBJ2-1; the D is unclear. This CDR3 is 13 amino acids long. Germline lookup yields CDR1 SEHNR and CDR2 FQNEAQ (reference sequence). V lost 4 bases and J lost 5, with 9 bases in between. This CDR3 is CASSSAVNNEQFF. The CDR3 DNA sequence: TGTGCCAGCAGCTCGGCAGTCAACAATGAGCAGTTCTTC.

This clonotype was picked up many times. The chain joins TRBV19 to TRBJ2-7; either TRBD1 or TRBD2 may fit D (5 bases each). CDR3 length: 14 amino acids. Trimming cost V 3 bases and J 3 bases, with 12 bases left between them. Germline V gene lookup returns CDR1 LNHDA and CDR2 SQIVND (reference sequence). The CDR3 sequence is CASSIRDRVYEQYF. The CDR3 DNA follows: TGTGCCAGTAGTATTAGGGACCGGGTCTACGAGCAGTACTTC.

Remarks on this clonotype: Just one base apart from a much larger clone, this may be a read error. The chain links TRBV6-1 to TRBJ2-1; possibly TRBD2 for D (6 bases). This CDR3 has 15 residues. Germline V CDR1 and CDR2: MNHNS, SASEGT. V was clipped by 2 bases and J by 2 bases, with 10 bases between them. This CDR3 is CASSEPGSAYNEQFF. The CDR3 DNA sequence: TGTGCCAGCAGTGAACCCGGGAGCGCCTACAATGAGCAGTTCTTC.

This clonotype was seen ten or more times. V and J are TRBV20-1 and TRBJ1-5; D is undetermined. The CDR3 consists of 12 residues. In germline, CDR1 is DFQATT, CDR2 SNEGSKA (reference sequence). The CDR3 loop is CSGLEGNQPQHF. The CDR3 DNA follows: TGCAGCGGGCTGGAAGGCAATCAGCCCCAGCATTTT.

About this clonotype: One end of the junction is discordant with germline, which a read error may explain. The rearrangement joins TRBV30 to TRBJ2-1; D remains ambiguous. Germline V lookup: CDR1 GTSNPN, CDR2 SVGIG (reference sequence). There are 14 residues in the CDR3. The CDR3 region has the DNA TGCGCCGGAGTGTGGACCCCGAACTACAATGAGCAGTTCTTC. Encoded protein: CAGVWTPNYNEQFF.

There are many counts of this clonotype. This chain connects TRBV11-2 to TRBJ2-7; 7 bases align to TRBD2. The CDR3 covers 14 residues. V shed 1 base, J shed 7 bases, and the junction held 7 bases outside the gene matches. CDR1 and CDR2 from the germline V gene are SGHAT and FQNNGV. This CDR3 is CASSLGAGVREQYF. The CDR3 region has the DNA TGTGCCAGCAGCTTAGGTGCGGGAGTACGGGAGCAGTACTTC.

This chain links TRBV24-1 with TRBJ2-7; TRBD1 aligns across 10 bases. CDR3 length: 16 residues. Germline CDR1 KGHDR, CDR2 SFDVKD. The J segment lost 4 bases and the V segment lost 4 bases, leaving 9 bases of the junction unmatched. The CDR3 DNA reads TGTGCCACCAGTGACCGAAGGGGACAGGGGAGGTACGAGCAGTACTTC. It yields the protein CATSDRRGQGRYEQYF.

This clonotype was counted only a few times. This may be a read error, as it is one base from a much larger clone. V usage is TRBV15 and J usage is TRBJ2-7, with 8 bases identical to TRBD2. CDR1 LNHNV and CDR2 YYDKDF come from the germline V gene (reference sequence). The CDR3 consists of 15 residues. Trimming removed 7 bases from V and 2 bases from J; junction bases left unmatched: 10. CDR3 DNA sequence: TGTGCCACCACCCCCAGTGCGGGGGGTGCCTACGAGCAGTACTTC. It yields the protein CATTPSAGGAYEQYF.

Many counts were recorded for this clonotype. This chain joins TRBV10-3 and TRBJ2-2; D may be TRBD2 (5 bases). V lost 2 bases to trimming and J lost 0 bases, with 7 bases between them. This CDR3 is 15 amino acids long. The germline gives CDR1 ENHRY, CDR2 SYGVKD. In nucleotides, the CDR3 is TGTGCCATCAGTGAGGGGCGGGCGAACACCGGGGAGCTGTTTTTT. Protein product: CAISEGRANTGELFF.

The rearrangement joins TRBV5-1 to TRBJ2-5; possible D gene TRBD1, 5 bases. Germline V gives CDR1 SGHRS, CDR2 YFSETQ. The CDR3 totals 14 residues. Trimming removed 2 bases at V and 4 bases at J, with 12 bases between. CDR3 coding DNA: TGCGCCAGCAGCTTCGGCAGGGCTCCAGAGACCCAGTACTTC. It is translated as CASSFGRAPETQYF.

This clonotype came up many times. The J gene is TRBJ2-7, the V gene TRBV10-3, with D perhaps being TRBD1 or TRBD2 (5 bases each). Germline-derived CDR1 and CDR2 are ENHRY and SYGVKD. The CDR3 extends over 14 amino acids. Trimming shortened V by 10 bases and J by 4 bases, and 20 bases separated the two germline ends. CDR3 coding DNA: TGTGCCAGTACCGGGATAGGGACGCTATACGAGCAGTACTTC. Its translation is CASTGIGTLYEQYF.

About this clonotype itself: One junction end does not reproduce the germline sequence, and a read error may be involved. The DNA of the CDR3 is TGCGTCAGCAGGCTCCCTCCGGGACAGGGCTACGAGCAGTACTTC. Protein product: CVSRLPPGQGYEQYF. This sequence joins TRBV6-6 and TRBJ2-7; TRBD1 matches at 9 bases. Germline V gene lookup returns CDR1 MNHNY and CDR2 SVGAGI (reference sequence). This CDR3 has 15 residues.

This clonotype was detected many times. The V and J genes are TRBV19 and TRBJ2-1; 11 nucleotides agree with TRBD2. The CDR3 is made up of 15 amino acids. The germline V gene encodes CDR1 LNHDA and CDR2 SQIVND (reference sequence). Trimming cost V 6 bases and J 4 bases; bases outside gene matches: 5. The CDR3: CASRAGLAAYNEQFF. The DNA for the CDR3 is TGTGCCAGTAGGGCGGGACTAGCGGCATACAATGAGCAGTTCTTC.

A few counts support this clonotype. A read error may explain this, as a much larger clone is one base away. The chain has TRBV20-1 and TRBJ2-3, with TRBD2 matching over 14 bases. Germline assignment: CDR1 DFQATT and CDR2 SNEGSKA (reference sequence). J lost 6 bases, V lost 6 bases, and 5 bases had no gene match. The CDR3 runs 14 residues. The CDR3 nucleotides read TGCAGTGCCAGTCGGACTAGCGGGGGGGATACGCAGTATTTT. It specifies CSASRTSGGDTQYF.

This clonotype was detected ten times or more. The chain is built from TRBV9 and TRBJ1-2, with a tentative D call TRBD1 (6 bases). Looked up from germline, CDR1 is SGDLS and CDR2 is YYNGEE. CDR3 length: 15 amino acids. V shed 3 bases and J shed 2 bases, with 14 bases lying between them. CDR3 DNA: TGTGCCAGCAGCGCCCACCTCGGACAGAACTATGGCTACACCTTC. Translation gives CASSAHLGQNYGYTF. The variable domain in full, with the rest retrieved from reference TRBV9 and TRBJ1-2, is DSGVTQTPKHLITATGQRVTLRCSPRSGDLSVYWYQQSLDQGLQFLIQYYNGEERAKGNILERFSAQQFPDLHSELNLSSLELGDSALYFCASSAHLGQNYGYTFGSGTRLTVV.

This clonotype was counted at least ten times. This chain uses TRBV29-1 with TRBJ1-2, with D possibly being TRBD1 (6 bases). Trimming removed 4 bases from V and 4 bases from J, with 13 bases in between. Looked up from germline, CDR1 is SQVTM and CDR2 is ANQGSEA. There are 13 residues in the CDR3. CDR3 nucleotide sequence: TGCAGCGTTGTAAGGGACACCAGCTATGGCTACACCTTC. It specifies CSVVRDTSYGYTF.

This clonotype was recorded many times. The chain recombines TRBV20-1 with TRBJ2-2; 9 nucleotides agree with TRBD1. Germline V CDR1 and CDR2: DFQATT, SNEGSKA (reference sequence). Trimming took 0 bases from V and 1 from J; bases not matched to a gene: 3. This CDR3 comprises 16 residues. The CDR3 reads CSARDPGQGNTGELFF. The CDR3 region has the DNA TGCAGTGCTAGAGACCCGGGACAGGGGAACACCGGGGAGCTGTTTTTT.

This clonotype has ten or more counts. The gene calls are TRBV20-1 and TRBJ2-1; tentative D call: TRBD2 (6 bases). V lost 2 bases and J lost 3, with 11 bases in between. Germline V gene data show CDR1 as DFQATT and CDR2 as SNEGSKA (reference sequence). The CDR3 runs to 14 residues. CDR3: CSARPATSYNEQFF. CDR3 nucleotide sequence: TGCAGTGCTAGACCCGCGACTAGCTACAATGAGCAGTTCTTC.

This clonotype was recorded many times. This chain connects TRBV6-1 to TRBJ2-1; 12 nucleotides match TRBD2. Trimming at V came to 5 bases and at J to 9 bases, leaving 11 bases not matched to a gene. The CDR3 extends over 16 amino acids. Germline V lookup: CDR1 MNHNS, CDR2 SASEGT. The CDR3: CASSQGSLAGGSEQFF. Written as DNA, the CDR3 is TGTGCCAGCAGTCAGGGGTCACTAGCGGGAGGATCTGAGCAGTTCTTC.

The rearrangement links TRBV12-3 or TRBV12-4 to TRBJ2-1, with D tentatively TRBD2 (6 bases). CDR3 length: 14 residues. The V end was cut by 5 bases, the J end by 8 bases, with 16 bases between. The DNA of the CDR3 is TGTGCCAGCAGTGGGGCGGGGTTCATAGATGAGCAGTTCTTC. It translates to CASSGAGFIDEQFF.

The chain has TRBV6-5 and TRBJ2-7; no definite D call. Trimming pared 0 bases from V and 2 bases from J, leaving 17 bases between. Looked up from germline, CDR1 is MNHEY and CDR2 is SVGAGI. The CDR3 spans 17 residues. CDR3 amino acids: CASSYSARMTAAYEQYF. CDR3 nucleotides: TGTGCCAGCAGTTACTCGGCCCGGATGACTGCTGCCTACGAGCAGTACTTC.

This clonotype appeared many times. This chain links TRBV27 with TRBJ1-6, with D uncertain. The CDR3 extends over 14 amino acids. Trimming stripped 2 bases from V and 9 bases from J, with 11 bases between. Germline CDR1 and CDR2: MNHEY and SMNVEV (reference sequence). CDR3 DNA sequence: TGTGCCAGCAGTTTAGATCCTGGTGGTTCACCCCTCCACTTT. Translated: CASSLDPGGSPLHF.